This T cell receptor (beta chain) was sequenced in a study of cytomegalovirus exposure and HLA in healthy donors. Regarding the study as a whole: The study carried out a later analysis of TCR beta sequences. It associated under 20,000 of them with specific HLA alleles at a false discovery rate of 0.05.

Donors were ostensibly healthy at sampling, although undocumented immune exposures were probable. Note on this clone: Its target is unknown.

The PCR had 60 Vbeta and 13 Jbeta primers. The assay was immunoSEQ multiplex PCR, and TCRdb's table has in-frame clones only and misses some. The data contain 50,000 to 60,000 clones, over 70% of them singletons. After removal of 7 bases from V and 2 bases from J, the junction contained 4 bases not matched to a gene. Germline V gene lookup returns CDR1 SGHRS and CDR2 YFSETQ. The length of the CDR3 is 13 residues. The sample was PBMCs. This receptor was taken from a man in his late teens or twenties in good health and CMV-seronegative. The V and J genes are TRBV5-1 and TRBJ2-3; 7 bases align to TRBD1. CDR3 DNA sequence: TGCGCCAGCGGGACAGCTTACACAGATACGCAGTATTTT. Encoded protein: CASGTAYTDTQYF.